Listed below are T cell receptor beta chains from one sample, sequenced in a study of OX40 agonist ivuxolimab in advanced cancers. Repertoires were generated with immunoSEQ multiplex PCR, while TCRdb's copy carries only in-frame clones and drops some. Of 44,000 or so clones listed, 79% are singletons. Sequencing used CD4+ or CD8+ T cells sorted from blood, obtained in a trial of the OX40 agonist ivuxolimab. Receptors were obtained from an adult with an advanced solid tumor such as melanoma, head and neck, liver or kidney cancer. Each CDR3 is given with its conserved first and last residue. The order of the fields is CDR3 DNA, CDR3 protein, J gene, V gene, D gene, clone size. D genes are given only for firm matches. Size is omitted from some rows. Given values are once, few, many or a class for expanded clones.

cdr3_nt: TGTGCCAGCAGACCCGGGACAGGGAACAATGAGCAGTTCTTC; cdr3_aa: CASRPGTGNNEQFF; j_call: TRBJ2-1; v_call: TRBV2; d_call: TRBD1; clone_size: -
cdr3_nt: TGTGCCAGCAGCTTGGGACTAGCGGGAGCCTACGAGCAGTACTTC; cdr3_aa: CASSLGLAGAYEQYF; j_call: TRBJ2-7; v_call: TRBV5-6; d_call: TRBD2; clone_size: -
cdr3_nt: TGTGCCAGCAGCAAAGGGACTAGCGGGGCTGCGGGTGGGCTGTTTTTT; cdr3_aa: CASSKGTSGAAGGLFF; j_call: TRBJ2-2; v_call: TRBV21-1; d_call: -; clone_size: -
cdr3_nt: TGTGCCAGTAGTATGGGAAGTCCTAACTATGGCTACACCTTC; cdr3_aa: CASSMGSPNYGYTF; j_call: TRBJ1-2; v_call: TRBV19; d_call: -; clone_size: -
cdr3_nt: TGTGCCAGCAGCCAAGCCGGACAGGGCAATGAAAAACTGTTTTTT; cdr3_aa: CASSQAGQGNEKLFF; j_call: TRBJ1-4; v_call: TRBV7-2; d_call: TRBD1; clone_size: few
cdr3_nt: TGTGCCACCTCGGGCCGAACCCTCACCTTC; cdr3_aa: CATSGRTLTF; j_call: TRBJ1-2; v_call: TRBV28; d_call: -; clone_size: -
cdr3_nt: TGTGCCAGCAGATCGGACAGGGGGTTCGGCTACACCTTC; cdr3_aa: CASRSDRGFGYTF; j_call: TRBJ1-2; v_call: TRBV6-5; d_call: TRBD1; clone_size: few
cdr3_nt: TGTGCCAGCAGCCAAGACAGACTGAACACTGAAGCTTTCTTT; cdr3_aa: CASSQDRLNTEAFF; j_call: TRBJ1-1; v_call: TRBV6-1; d_call: -; clone_size: -
cdr3_nt: TGTGCCAGCAGTGAGGGACCCAGGGGCTACACCTTC; cdr3_aa: CASSEGPRGYTF; j_call: TRBJ1-2; v_call: TRBV25-1; d_call: -; clone_size: few
cdr3_nt: TGCGCCAGCAGTGCACAGGGCGGACCTGGAAACACCATATATTTT; cdr3_aa: CASSAQGGPGNTIYF; j_call: TRBJ1-3; v_call: TRBV10-2; d_call: -; clone_size: -
cdr3_nt: TGTGCCAGCAGTCGGACGGGACCAGGGAATCAGCCCCAGCATTTT; cdr3_aa: CASSRTGPGNQPQHF; j_call: TRBJ1-5; v_call: TRBV28; d_call: -; clone_size: few
cdr3_nt: TGTGCCAGCAGCCGCCACCCCGGGACCGGGGAGCTGTTTTTT; cdr3_aa: CASSRHPGTGELFF; j_call: TRBJ2-2; v_call: TRBV7-6; d_call: -; clone_size: -
cdr3_nt: TGTGCCAGCAGACGGGACTTGACTCGGGAGACCCAGTACTTC; cdr3_aa: CASRRDLTRETQYF; j_call: TRBJ2-5; v_call: TRBV2; d_call: -; clone_size: -
cdr3_nt: TGTGCCAGCAGCTTGAGCCAGCCCCAGCATTTT; cdr3_aa: CASSLSQPQHF; j_call: TRBJ1-5; v_call: TRBV5-8; d_call: -; clone_size: -
cdr3_nt: TGTGCCAGCAGCTTACAAAGCGGGACTGGTTCAGATACGCAGTATTTT; cdr3_aa: CASSLQSGTGSDTQYF; j_call: TRBJ2-3; v_call: TRBV7-2; d_call: TRBD2; clone_size: -
cdr3_nt: TGTGCCCTCGGGGGGAACTCAGCCTACGAGCAGTACTTC; cdr3_aa: CALGGNSAYEQYF; j_call: TRBJ2-7; v_call: TRBV30; d_call: TRBD2; clone_size: -
cdr3_nt: TGTGCCAGCAAAGAAGGGACTTATGGCTACACCTTC; cdr3_aa: CASKEGTYGYTF; j_call: TRBJ1-2; v_call: TRBV28; d_call: -; clone_size: -
cdr3_nt: TGCGCCAGCAAGGGACAGGGGAACACCGGGGAGCTGTTTTTT; cdr3_aa: CASKGQGNTGELFF; j_call: TRBJ2-2; v_call: TRBV10-2; d_call: TRBD1; clone_size: -